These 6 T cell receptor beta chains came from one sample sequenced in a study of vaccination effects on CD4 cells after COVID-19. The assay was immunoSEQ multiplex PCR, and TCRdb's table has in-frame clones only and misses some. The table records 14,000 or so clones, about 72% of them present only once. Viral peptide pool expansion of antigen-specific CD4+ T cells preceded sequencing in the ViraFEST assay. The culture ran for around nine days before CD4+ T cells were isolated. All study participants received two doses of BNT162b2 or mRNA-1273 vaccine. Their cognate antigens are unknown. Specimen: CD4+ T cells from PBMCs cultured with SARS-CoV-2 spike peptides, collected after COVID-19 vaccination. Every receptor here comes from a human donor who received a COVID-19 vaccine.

The CDR3, as DNA: TGTGCCAGCAGCTCCCAGGGTGAAGCTTTCTTT. This codes for CASSSQGEAFF. The chain couples TRBV5-8 to TRBJ1-1, with D maybe TRBD1 (5 bases). Trimming took off 3 bases at V and 7 bases at J, with 7 bases between the two ends. CDR3 length equals 11 residues. Per the germline V gene, CDR1 is SGHTS and CDR2 is YDEGEE.

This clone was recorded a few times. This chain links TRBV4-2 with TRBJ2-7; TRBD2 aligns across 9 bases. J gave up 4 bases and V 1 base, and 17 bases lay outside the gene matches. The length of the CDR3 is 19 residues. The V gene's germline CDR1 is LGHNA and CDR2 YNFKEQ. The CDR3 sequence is CASSQASSIYAGGPYEQYF. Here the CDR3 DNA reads TGTGCCAGCAGCCAAGCCAGTAGTATCTACGCGGGGGGGCCGTACGAGCAGTACTTC.

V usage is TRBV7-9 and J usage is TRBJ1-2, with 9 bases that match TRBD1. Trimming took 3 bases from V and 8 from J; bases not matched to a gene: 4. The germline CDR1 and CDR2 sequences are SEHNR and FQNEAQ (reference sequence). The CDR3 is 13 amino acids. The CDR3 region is CASSFGTGMGYTF. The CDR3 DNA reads TGTGCCAGCAGCTTCGGGACAGGGATGGGCTACACCTTC.

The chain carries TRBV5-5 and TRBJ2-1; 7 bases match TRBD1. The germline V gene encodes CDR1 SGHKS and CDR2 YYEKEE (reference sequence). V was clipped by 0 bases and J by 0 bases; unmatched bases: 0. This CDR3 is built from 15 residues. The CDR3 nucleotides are TGTGCCAGCAGCTTGGGACAGGGCTCCTACAATGAGCAGTTCTTC. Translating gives CASSLGQGSYNEQFF.

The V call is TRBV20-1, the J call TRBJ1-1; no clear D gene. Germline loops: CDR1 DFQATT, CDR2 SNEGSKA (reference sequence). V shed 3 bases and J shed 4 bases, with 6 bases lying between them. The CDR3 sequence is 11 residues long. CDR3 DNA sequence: TGCAGTGCTAGTGATGGCACTGAAGCTTTCTTT. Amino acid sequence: CSASDGTEAFF.

The CDR3 sequence: CASFGSSYEQYF. CDR3 DNA: TGTGCCAGCTTCGGGAGCTCCTACGAGCAGTACTTC. The gene calls are TRBV6-5 and TRBJ2-7; D is possibly TRBD2 (6 bases). Trimming removed 8 bases from V and 0 bases from J, with 8 bases in between. The CDR3 spans 12 residues. From germline, CDR1 is MNHEY and CDR2 SVGAGI.